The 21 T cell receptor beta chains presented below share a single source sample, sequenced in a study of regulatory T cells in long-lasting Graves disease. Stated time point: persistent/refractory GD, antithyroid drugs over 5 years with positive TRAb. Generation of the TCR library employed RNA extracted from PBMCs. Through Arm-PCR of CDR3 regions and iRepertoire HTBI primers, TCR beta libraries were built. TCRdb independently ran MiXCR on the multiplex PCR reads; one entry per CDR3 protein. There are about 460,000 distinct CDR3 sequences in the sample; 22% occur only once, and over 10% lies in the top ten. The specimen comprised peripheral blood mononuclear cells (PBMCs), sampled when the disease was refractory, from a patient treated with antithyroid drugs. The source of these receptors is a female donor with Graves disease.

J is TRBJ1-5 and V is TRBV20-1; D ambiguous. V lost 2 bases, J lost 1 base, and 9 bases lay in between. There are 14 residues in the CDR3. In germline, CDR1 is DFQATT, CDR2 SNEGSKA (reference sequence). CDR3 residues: CSARPEASNQPQHF. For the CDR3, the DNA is TGCAGTGCTAGACCCGAAGCAAGCAATCAGCCCCAGCATTTT.

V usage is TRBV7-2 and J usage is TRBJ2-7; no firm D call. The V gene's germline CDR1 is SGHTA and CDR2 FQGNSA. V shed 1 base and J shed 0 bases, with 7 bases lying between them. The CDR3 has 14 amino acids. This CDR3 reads CASSLVQSSYEQYF. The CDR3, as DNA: TGTGCCAGCAGCTTAGTTCAGAGCTCCTACGAGCAGTACTTC.

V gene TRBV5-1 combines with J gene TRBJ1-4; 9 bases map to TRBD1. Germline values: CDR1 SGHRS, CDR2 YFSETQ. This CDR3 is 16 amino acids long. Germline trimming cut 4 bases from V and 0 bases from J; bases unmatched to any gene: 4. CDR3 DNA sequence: TGCGCCAGCAGCCTCGGGACAGGGACAACTAATGAAAAACTGTTTTTT. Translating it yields CASSLGTGTTNEKLFF.

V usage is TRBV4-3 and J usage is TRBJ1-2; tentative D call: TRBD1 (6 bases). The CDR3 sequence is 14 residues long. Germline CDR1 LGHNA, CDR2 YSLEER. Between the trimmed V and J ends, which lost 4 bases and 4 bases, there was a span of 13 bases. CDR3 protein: CASSPSPGAYGYTF. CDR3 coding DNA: TGCGCCAGCAGCCCGTCACCGGGGGCCTATGGCTACACCTTC.

DNA for the CDR3: TGTGCCTGGAGTATGGGGCCTAACACCGGGGAGCTGTTTTTT. The encoded protein is CAWSMGPNTGELFF. This sequence joins TRBV30 and TRBJ2-2; TRBD1 might be the D (5 bases). Germline assignment: CDR1 GTSNPN and CDR2 SVGIG (reference sequence). CDR3 length: 14 amino acids. V gave up 2 bases and J gave up 2 bases, with 9 bases separating them.

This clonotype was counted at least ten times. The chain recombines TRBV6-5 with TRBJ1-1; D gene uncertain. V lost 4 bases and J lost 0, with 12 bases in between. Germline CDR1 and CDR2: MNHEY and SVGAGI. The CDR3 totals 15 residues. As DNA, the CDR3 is TGTGCCAGCAGTTCCTCGACAACCCTGAACACTGAAGCTTTCTTT. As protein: CASSSSTTLNTEAFF.

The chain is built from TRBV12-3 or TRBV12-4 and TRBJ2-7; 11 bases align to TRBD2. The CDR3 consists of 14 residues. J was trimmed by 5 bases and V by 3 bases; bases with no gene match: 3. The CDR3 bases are TGTGCCAGCAGTTTCGCTAGCGGGAGGAACGAGCAGTACTTC. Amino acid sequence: CASSFASGRNEQYF.

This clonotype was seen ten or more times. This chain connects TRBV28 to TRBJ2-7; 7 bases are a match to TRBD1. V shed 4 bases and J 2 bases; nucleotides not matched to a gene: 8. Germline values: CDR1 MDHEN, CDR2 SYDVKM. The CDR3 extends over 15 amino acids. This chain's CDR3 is CASSSADGTAYEQYF. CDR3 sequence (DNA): TGTGCCAGCAGTTCGGCGGACGGGACAGCCTACGAGCAGTACTTC.

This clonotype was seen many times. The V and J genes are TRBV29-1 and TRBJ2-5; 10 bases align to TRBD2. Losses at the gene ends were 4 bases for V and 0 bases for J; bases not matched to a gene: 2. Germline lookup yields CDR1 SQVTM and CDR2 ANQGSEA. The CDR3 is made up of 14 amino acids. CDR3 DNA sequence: TGCAGCGTTGTAACTAGCGGGAACCAAGAGACCCAGTACTTC. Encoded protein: CSVVTSGNQETQYF.

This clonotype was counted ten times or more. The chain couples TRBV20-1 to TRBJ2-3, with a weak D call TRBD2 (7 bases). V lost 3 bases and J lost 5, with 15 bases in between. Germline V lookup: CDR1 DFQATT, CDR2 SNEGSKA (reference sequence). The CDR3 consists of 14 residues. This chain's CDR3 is CSARGSGGEDTQYF. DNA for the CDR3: TGCAGTGCTAGGGGCTCGGGGGGCGAAGATACGCAGTATTTT.

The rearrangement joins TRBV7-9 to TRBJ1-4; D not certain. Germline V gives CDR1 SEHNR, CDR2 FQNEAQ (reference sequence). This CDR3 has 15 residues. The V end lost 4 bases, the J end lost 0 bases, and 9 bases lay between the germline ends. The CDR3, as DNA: TGTGCCAGCAGCTCGGACGGACCAACTAATGAAAAACTGTTTTTT. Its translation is CASSSDGPTNEKLFF.

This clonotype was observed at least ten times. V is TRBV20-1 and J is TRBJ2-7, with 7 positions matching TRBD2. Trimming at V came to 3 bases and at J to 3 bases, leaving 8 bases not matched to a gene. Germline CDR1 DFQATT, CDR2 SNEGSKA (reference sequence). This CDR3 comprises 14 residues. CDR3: CSASQGGSGYEQYF. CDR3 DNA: TGCAGTGCTAGCCAAGGCGGGAGTGGCTACGAGCAGTACTTC.

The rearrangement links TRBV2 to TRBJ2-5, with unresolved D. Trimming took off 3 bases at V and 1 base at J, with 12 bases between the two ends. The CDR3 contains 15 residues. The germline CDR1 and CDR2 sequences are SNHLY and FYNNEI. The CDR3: CASSDARASQETQYF. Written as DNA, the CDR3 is TGTGCCAGCAGTGACGCGCGAGCTAGCCAAGAGACCCAGTACTTC.

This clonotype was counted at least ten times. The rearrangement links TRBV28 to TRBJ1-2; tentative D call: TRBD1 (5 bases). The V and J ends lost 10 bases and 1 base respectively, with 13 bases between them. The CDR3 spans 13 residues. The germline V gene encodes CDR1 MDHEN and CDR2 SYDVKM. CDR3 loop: CATTDSDNYGYTF. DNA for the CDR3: TGTGCCACCACCGACAGTGATAACTATGGCTACACCTTC.

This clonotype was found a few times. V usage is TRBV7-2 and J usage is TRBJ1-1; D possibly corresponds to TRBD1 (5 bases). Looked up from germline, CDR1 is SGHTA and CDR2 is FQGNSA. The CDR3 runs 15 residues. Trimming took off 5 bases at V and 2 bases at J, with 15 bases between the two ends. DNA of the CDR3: TGTGCCAGCAGCCGTAGGGGAGCCACCAACACTGAAGCTTTCTTT. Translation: CASSRRGATNTEAFF.

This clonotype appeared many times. Here the CDR3 DNA reads TGTGCCAGCAGTACCACGTCGAGCCTCGAAGCTTTCTTT. As protein: CASSTTSSLEAFF. This rearrangement joins TRBV12-3 or TRBV12-4 to TRBJ1-1, with D hard to call. The CDR3 totals 13 residues. V lost 5 bases and J 8 bases, leaving 15 bases between the germline ends.

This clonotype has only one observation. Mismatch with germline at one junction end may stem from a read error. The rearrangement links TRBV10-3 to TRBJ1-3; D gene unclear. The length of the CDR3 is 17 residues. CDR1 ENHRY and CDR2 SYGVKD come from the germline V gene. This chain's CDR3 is CAINEVLMESSGNTIYF. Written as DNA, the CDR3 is TGTGCCATCAATGAGGTCCTGATGGAAAGCTCTGGAAACACCATATATTTT.

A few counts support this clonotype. The CDR3: CASSLQGAHGYTF. The CDR3 DNA reads TGTGCCAGCAGCTTACAGGGGGCGCATGGCTACACCTTC. The chain joins TRBV7-9 to TRBJ1-2; 8 positions match TRBD1. Germline-derived CDR1 and CDR2 are SEHNR and FQNEAQ (reference sequence). Unmatched junction bases numbered 2, after V lost 2 bases and J lost 6 bases. This CDR3 has 13 residues.

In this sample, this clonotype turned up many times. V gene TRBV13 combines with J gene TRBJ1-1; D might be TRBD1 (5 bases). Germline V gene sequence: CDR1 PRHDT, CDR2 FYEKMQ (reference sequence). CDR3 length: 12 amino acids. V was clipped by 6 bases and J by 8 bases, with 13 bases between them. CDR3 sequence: CASSSAGMEAFF. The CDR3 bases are TGTGCCAGCAGTTCGGCAGGGATGGAAGCTTTCTTT. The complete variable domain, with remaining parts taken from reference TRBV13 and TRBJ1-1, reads AAGVIQSPRHLIKEKRETATLKCYPIPRHDTVYWYQQGPGQDPQFLISFYEKMQSDKGSIPDRFSAQQFSDYHSELNMSSLELGDSALYFCASSSAGMEAFFGQGTRLTVV.

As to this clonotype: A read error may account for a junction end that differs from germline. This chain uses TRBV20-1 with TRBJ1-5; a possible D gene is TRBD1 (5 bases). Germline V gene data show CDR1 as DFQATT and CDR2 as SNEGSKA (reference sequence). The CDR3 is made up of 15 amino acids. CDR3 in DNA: TGCGGTGCTAGAGATTGGGGGGGAAGCAATCAGCCCCAGCATTTT. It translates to CGARDWGGSNQPQHF.

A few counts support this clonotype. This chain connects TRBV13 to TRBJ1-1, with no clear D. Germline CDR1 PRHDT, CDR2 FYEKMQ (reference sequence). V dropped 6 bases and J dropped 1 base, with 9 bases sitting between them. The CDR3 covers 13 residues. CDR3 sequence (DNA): TGTGCCAGCAGGCCTCCTCGGAACACTGAAGCTTTCTTT. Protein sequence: CASRPPRNTEAFF.